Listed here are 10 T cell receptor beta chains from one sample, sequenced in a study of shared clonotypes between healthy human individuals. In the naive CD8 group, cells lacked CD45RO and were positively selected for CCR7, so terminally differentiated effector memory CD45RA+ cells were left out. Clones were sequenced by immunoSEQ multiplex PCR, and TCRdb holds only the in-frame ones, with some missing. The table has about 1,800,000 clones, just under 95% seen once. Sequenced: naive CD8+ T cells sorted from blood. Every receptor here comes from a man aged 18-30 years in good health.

The DNA for the CDR3 is TGTGCCAGCAGCTTTCAGGGTCTCGAGCAGTACTTC. Amino acid sequence: CASSFQGLEQYF. The J gene is TRBJ2-7, the V gene TRBV5-6, with D possibly TRBD1 on 5 matching bases. The germline V gene has CDR1 SGHDT and CDR2 YYEEEE. CDR3 size: 12 residues. V dropped 2 bases and J dropped 6 bases, with 9 bases sitting between them.

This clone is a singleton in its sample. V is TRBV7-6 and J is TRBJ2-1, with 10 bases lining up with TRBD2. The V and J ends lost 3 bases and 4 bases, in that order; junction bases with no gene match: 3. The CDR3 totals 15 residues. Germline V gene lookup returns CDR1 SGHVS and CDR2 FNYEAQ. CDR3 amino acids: CASSFTSGVYNEQFF. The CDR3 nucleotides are TGTGCCAGCAGCTTTACTAGCGGGGTTTACAATGAGCAGTTCTTC.

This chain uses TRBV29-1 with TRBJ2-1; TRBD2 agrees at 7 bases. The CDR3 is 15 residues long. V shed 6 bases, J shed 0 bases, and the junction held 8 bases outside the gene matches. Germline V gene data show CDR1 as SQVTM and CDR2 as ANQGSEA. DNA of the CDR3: TGCAGCGTCGAAACTAGCGTTCCCTCCTACAATGAGCAGTTCTTC. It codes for CSVETSVPSYNEQFF.

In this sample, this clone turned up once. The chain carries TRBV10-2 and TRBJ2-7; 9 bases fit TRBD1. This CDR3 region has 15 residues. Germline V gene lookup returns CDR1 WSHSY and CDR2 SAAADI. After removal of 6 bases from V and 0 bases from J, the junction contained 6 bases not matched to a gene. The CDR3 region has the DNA TGCGCCAGCAGGGGGGGGGACAGGGACTCCTACGAGCAGTACTTC. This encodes CASRGGDRDSYEQYF.

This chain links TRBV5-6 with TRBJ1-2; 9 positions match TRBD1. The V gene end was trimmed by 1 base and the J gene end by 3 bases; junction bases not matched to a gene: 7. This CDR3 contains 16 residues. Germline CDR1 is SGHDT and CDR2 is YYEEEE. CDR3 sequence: CASSLPPGQGHYGYTF. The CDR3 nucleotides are TGTGCCAGCAGCTTGCCTCCGGGACAGGGACACTATGGCTACACCTTC. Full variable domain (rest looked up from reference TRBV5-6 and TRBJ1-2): DAGVTQSPTHLIKTRGQQVTLRCSPKSGHDTVSWYQQALGQGPQFIFQYYEEEERQRGNFPDRFSGHQFPNYSSELNVNALLLGDSALYLCASSLPPGQGHYGYTFGSGTRLTVV.

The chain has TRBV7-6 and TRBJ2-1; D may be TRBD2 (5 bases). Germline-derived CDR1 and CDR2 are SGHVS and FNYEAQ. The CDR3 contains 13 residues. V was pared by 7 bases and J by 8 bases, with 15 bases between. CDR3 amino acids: CASIGRKADEQFF. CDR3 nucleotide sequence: TGTGCCAGCATCGGCAGGAAAGCGGATGAGCAGTTCTTC.

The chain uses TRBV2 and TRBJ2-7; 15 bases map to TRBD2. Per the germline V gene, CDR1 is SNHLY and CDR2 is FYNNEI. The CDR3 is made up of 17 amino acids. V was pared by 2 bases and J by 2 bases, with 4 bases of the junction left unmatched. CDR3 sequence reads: CASSEIGLAGGPYEQYF. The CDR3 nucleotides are TGTGCCAGCAGTGAAATCGGACTAGCGGGAGGGCCCTACGAGCAGTACTTC.

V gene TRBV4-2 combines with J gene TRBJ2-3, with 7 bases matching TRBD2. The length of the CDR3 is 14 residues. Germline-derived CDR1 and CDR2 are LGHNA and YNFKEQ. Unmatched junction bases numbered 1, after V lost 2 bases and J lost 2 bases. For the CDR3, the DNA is TGTGCCAGCAGCCAAAGCGGGGCCACAGATACGCAGTATTTT. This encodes CASSQSGATDTQYF.

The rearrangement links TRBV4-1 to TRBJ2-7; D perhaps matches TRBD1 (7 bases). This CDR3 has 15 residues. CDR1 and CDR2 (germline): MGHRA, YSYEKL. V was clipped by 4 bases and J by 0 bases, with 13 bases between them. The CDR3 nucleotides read TGCGCCAGCAGCCCAGGAGGGGACAGCTCCTACGAGCAGTACTTC. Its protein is CASSPGGDSSYEQYF.

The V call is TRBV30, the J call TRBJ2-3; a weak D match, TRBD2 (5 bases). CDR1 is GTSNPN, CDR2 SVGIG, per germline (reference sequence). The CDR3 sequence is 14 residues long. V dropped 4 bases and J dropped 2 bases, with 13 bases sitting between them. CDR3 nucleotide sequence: TGTGCCTGGAACGTCGGGGTCCACACAGATACGCAGTATTTT. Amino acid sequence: CAWNVGVHTDTQYF.